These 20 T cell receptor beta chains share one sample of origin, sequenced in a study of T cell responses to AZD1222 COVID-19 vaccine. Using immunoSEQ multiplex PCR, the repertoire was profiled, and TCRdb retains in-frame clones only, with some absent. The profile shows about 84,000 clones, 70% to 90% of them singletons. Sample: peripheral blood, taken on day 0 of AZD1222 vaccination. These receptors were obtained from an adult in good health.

CDR3 DNA sequence: TGTGCCAGCGGGACTAGCTCCTACAATGAGCAGTTCTTC. Its translation: CASGTSSYNEQFF. This chain links TRBV6-5 with TRBJ2-1, with 8 positions matching TRBD2. CDR3 length: 13 residues. CDR1 is MNHEY, CDR2 SVGAGI, per germline. J lost 0 bases, V lost 8 bases, and 0 bases had no gene match.

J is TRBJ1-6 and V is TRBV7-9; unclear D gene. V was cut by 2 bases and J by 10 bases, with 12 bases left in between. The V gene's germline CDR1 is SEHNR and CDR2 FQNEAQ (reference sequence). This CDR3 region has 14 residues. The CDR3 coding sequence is TGTGCCAGCAGCTTACTCCAGGAAAACTCACCCCTCCACTTT. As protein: CASSLLQENSPLHF.

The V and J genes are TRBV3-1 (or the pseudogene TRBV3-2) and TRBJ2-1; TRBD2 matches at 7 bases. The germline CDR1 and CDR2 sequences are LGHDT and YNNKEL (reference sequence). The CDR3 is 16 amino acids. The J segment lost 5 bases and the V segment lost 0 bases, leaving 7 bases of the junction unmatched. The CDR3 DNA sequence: TGTGCCAGCAGCCAAGATCGCAGCGGGGTAAACAATGAGCAGTTCTTC. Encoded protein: CASSQDRSGVNNEQFF.

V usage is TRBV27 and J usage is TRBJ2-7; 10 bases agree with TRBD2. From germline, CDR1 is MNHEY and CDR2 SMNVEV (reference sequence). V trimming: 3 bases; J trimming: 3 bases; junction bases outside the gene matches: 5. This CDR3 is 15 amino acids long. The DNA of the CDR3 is TGTGCCAGCAGTTTTACTAGCGGGGCACTCTACGAGCAGTACTTC. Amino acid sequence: CASSFTSGALYEQYF.

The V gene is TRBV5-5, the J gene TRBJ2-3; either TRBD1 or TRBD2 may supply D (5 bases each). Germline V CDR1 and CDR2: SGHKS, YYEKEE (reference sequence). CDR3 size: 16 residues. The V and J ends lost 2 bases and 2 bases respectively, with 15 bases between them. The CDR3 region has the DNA TGTGCCAGCAGCTTAGCCGAGGGGCTTTACACAGATACGCAGTATTTT. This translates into CASSLAEGLYTDTQYF.

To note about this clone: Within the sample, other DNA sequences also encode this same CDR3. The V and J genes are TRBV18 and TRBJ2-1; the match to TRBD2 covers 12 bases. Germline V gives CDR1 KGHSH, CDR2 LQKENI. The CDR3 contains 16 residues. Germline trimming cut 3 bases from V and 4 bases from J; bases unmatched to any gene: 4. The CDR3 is CASSPPGTSGYNEQFF. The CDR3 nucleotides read TGTGCCAGCTCACCGCCCGGGACTAGCGGGTACAATGAGCAGTTCTTC.

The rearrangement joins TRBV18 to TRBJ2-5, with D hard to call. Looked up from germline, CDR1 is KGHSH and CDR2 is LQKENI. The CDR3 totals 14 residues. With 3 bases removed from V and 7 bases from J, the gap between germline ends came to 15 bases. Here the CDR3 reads CASSPLSQTGTQYF. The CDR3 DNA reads TGTGCCAGCTCACCGCTTTCTCAGACGGGGACCCAGTACTTC.

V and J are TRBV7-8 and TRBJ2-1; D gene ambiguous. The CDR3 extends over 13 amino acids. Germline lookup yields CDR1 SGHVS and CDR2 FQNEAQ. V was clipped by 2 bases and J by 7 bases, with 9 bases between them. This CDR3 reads CASSLFTGNEQFF. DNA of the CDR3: TGTGCCAGCAGCTTATTCACTGGGAATGAGCAGTTCTTC.

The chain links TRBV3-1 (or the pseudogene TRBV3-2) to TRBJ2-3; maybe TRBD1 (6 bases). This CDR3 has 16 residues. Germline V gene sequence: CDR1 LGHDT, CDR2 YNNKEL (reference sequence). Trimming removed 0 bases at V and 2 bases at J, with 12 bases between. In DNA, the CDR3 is TGTGCCAGCAGCCAAGACGGAACAGGGAACACAGATACGCAGTATTTT. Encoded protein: CASSQDGTGNTDTQYF.

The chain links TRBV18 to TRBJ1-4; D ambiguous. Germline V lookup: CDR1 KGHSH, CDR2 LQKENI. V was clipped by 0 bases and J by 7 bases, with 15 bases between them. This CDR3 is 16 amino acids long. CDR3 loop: CASSPPRLTWGEKLFF. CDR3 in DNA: TGTGCCAGCTCACCACCGAGGTTGACCTGGGGTGAAAAACTGTTTTTT.

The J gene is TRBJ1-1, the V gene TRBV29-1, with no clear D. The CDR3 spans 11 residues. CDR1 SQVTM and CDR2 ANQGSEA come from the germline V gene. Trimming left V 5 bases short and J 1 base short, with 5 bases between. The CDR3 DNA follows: TGCAGCGTTACCAGGAACACTGAAGCTTTCTTT. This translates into CSVTRNTEAFF. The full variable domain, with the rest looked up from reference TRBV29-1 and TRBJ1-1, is SAVISQKPSRDICQRGTSLTIQCQVDSQVTMMFWYRQQPGQSLTLIATANQGSEATYESGFVIDKFPISRPNLTFSTLTVSNMSPEDSSIYLCSVTRNTEAFFGQGTRLTVV.

CDR3 bases: TGTGCCAGCAGCGTGGGACTAGCGGGAGTCTACAATGAGCAGTTCTTC. Residues: CASSVGLAGVYNEQFF. The chain recombines TRBV9 with TRBJ2-1; 14 positions match TRBD2. The CDR3 is 16 amino acids. The V segment lost 2 bases and the J segment 3 bases; nucleotides outside the gene matches: 1. The germline gives CDR1 SGDLS, CDR2 YYNGEE.

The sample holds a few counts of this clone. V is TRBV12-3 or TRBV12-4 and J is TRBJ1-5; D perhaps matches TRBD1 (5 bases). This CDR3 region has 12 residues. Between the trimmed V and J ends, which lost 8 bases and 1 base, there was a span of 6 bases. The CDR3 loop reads CASRDSNQPQHF. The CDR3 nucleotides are TGTGCCAGCCGGGACAGCAATCAGCCCCAGCATTTT.

CDR3 loop: CASSPNLEVKLNTGELFF. In DNA form, the CDR3 reads TGTGCCAGCTCACCAAATCTGGAAGTAAAGTTGAACACCGGGGAGCTGTTTTTT. The chain has TRBV18 and TRBJ2-2, with D hard to call. Trimming cost V 2 bases and J 1 base, with 17 bases left between them. Per germline, CDR1 KGHSH and CDR2 LQKENI. The length of the CDR3 is 18 residues.

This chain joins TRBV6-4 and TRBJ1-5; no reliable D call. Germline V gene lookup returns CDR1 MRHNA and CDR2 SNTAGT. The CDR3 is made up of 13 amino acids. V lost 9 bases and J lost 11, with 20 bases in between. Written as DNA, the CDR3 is TGTGCCAGAGTGACACACCGTAATTTGGCCCAGCATTTT. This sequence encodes CARVTHRNLAQHF.

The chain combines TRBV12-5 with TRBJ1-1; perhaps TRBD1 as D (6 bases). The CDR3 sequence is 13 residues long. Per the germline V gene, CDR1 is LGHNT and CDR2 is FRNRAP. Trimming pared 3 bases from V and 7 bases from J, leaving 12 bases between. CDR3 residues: CASGFGGPIEAFF. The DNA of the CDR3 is TGTGCTAGTGGTTTCGGGGGGCCTATTGAAGCTTTCTTT.

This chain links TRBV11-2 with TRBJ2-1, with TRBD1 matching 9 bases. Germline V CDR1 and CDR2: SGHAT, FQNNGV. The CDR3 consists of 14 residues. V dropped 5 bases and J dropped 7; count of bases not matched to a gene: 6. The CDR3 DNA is TGTGCCAGCAGCGGGACAGGGTTGGGGAATGAGCAGTTCTTC. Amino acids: CASSGTGLGNEQFF.

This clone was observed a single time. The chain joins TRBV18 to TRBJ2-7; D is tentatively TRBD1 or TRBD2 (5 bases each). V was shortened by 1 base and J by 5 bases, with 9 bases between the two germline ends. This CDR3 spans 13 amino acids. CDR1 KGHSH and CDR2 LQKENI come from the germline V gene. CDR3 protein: CASSPQGRNEQYF. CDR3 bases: TGTGCCAGCTCACCACAGGGACGAAACGAGCAGTACTTC.

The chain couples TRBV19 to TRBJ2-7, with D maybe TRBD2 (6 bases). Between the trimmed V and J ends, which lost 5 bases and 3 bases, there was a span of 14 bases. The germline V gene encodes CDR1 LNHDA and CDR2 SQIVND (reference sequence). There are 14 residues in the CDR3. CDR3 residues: CASSAAGNDYEQYF. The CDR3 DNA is TGTGCCAGTAGTGCGGCGGGGAACGACTACGAGCAGTACTTC.

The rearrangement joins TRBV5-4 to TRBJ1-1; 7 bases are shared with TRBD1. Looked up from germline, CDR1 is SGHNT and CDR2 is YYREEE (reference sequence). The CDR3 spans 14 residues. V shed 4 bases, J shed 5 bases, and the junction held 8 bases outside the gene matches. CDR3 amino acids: CASSPTGSGTEAFF. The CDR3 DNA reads TGTGCCAGCAGCCCGACAGGGAGCGGTACTGAAGCTTTCTTT. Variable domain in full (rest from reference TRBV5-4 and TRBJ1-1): ETGVTQSPTHLIKTRGQQVTLRCSSQSGHNTVSWYQQALGQGPQFIFQYYREEENGRGNFPPRFSGLQFPNYSSELNVNALELDDSALYLCASSPTGSGTEAFFGQGTRLTVV.